This TCR beta chain appears in the sequencing data of a study of ipilimumab plus nivolumab after autologous stem cell transplantation. Study-wide points: TCR repertoire, Treg phenotype and gut microbiota reportedly support more study of this approach.

About this clone itself: Its target is not known.

Trimming left V 4 bases short and J 6 bases short, with 16 bases between. The CDR3 length is 14 residues. Germline values: CDR1 SGHVS, CDR2 FQNEAQ. Checkpoint therapy with ipilimumab 1 mg/kg began 14 to 28 days after transplant. Sequenced by immunoSEQ multiplex PCR; TCRdb stores in-frame clones only, minus some. There are approximately 80,000 clones in the sample; about 83% occur only once, and roughly 2% lies in the top ten. The receptor was isolated from a male donor with diffuse large B-cell lymphoma. Sample: PBMCs, taken in a trial of ipilimumab plus nivolumab as post-transplant consolidation. This sequence joins TRBV7-8 and TRBJ2-7, with D perhaps matching TRBD2 (5 bases). The CDR3 sequence: CASSYEGWAAEQYF. The CDR3 region has the DNA TGTGCCAGCAGCTACGAGGGTTGGGCCGCCGAGCAGTACTTC.